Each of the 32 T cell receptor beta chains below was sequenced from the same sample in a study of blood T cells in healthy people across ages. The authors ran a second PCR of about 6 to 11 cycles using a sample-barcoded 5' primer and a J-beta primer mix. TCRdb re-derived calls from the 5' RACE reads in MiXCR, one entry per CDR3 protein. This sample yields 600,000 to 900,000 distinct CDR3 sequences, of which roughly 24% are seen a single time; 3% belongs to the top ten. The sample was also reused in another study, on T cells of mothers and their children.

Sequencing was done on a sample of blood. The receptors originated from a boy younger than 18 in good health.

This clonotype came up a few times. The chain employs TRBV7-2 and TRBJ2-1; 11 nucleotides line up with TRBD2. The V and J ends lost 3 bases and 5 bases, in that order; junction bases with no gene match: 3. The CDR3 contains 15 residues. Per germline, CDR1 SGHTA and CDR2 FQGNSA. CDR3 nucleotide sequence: TGTGCCAGCAGCTTTTTAGCGGGGGGGCACAATGAGCAGTTCTTC. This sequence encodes CASSFLAGGHNEQFF.

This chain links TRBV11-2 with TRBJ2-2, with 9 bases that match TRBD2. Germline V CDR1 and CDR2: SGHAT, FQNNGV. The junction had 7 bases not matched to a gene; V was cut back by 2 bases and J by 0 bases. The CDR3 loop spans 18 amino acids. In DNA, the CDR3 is TGTGCCAGCAGCTTACCCCTTCTAGCGGGGCCGAACACCGGGGAGCTGTTTTTT. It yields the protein CASSLPLLAGPNTGELFF.

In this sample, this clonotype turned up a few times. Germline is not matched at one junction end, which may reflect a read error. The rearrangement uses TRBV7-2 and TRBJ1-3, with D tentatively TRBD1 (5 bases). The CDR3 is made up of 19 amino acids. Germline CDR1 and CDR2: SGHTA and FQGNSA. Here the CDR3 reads CASSFIQRETRDRGNTTYF. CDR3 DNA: TGTGCCAGCAGCTTCATCCAAAGGGAGACCCGGGACCGCGGAAACACCACATATTTT.

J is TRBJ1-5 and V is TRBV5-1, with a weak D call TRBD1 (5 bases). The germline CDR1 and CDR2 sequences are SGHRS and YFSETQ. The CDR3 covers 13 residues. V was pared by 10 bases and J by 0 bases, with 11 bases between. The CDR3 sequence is CASQDNSNQPQHF. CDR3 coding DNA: TGCGCCTCACAGGACAATAGCAATCAGCCCCAGCATTTT.

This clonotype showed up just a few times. CDR3 loop: CSYGDRALFRRKNIQYF. CDR3 nucleotides: TGCAGCTACGGGGACAGGGCCCTTTTTAGACGCAAAAACATTCAGTACTTC. V usage is TRBV29-1 and J usage is TRBJ2-4; TRBD1 agrees at 9 bases. The CDR3 is 17 amino acids. Unmatched junction bases numbered 17, after V lost 8 bases and J lost 3 bases. Germline CDR1 reads SQVTM; CDR2 reads ANQGSEA.

CDR3 loop: CASSWTEIVETQYF. The CDR3 nucleotides read TGCGCCAGCAGTTGGACGGAGATTGTGGAGACCCAGTACTTC. The V and J genes are TRBV10-1 and TRBJ2-5; D call uncertain. The CDR3 consists of 14 residues. Germline V gene sequence: CDR1 WNHNN, CDR2 SYGVQD (reference sequence). With 5 bases removed from V and 5 bases from J, the gap between germline ends came to 15 bases.

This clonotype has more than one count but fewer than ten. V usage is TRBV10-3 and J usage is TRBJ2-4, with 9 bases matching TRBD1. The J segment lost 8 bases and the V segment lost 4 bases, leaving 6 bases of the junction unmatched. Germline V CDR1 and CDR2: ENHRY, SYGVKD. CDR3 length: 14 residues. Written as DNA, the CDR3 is TGTGCCATCAGTGGGGGACAGGGAAGGGACATTCAGTACTTC. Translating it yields CAISGGQGRDIQYF.

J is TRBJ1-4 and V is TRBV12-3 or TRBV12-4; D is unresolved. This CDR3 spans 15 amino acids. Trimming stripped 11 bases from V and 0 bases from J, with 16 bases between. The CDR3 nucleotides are TGTGCCTGTTCACCCGACGGTGCAACTAATGAAAAACTGTTTTTT. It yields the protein CACSPDGATNEKLFF.

CDR3 in amino acids: CASSMQGNTGELFF. CDR3 bases: TGTGCCAGCAGTATGCAGGGGAACACCGGGGAGCTGTTTTTT. This chain links TRBV28 with TRBJ2-2; D possibly corresponds to TRBD1 (5 bases). Germline CDR1 is MDHEN and CDR2 is SYDVKM. The V end was cut by 5 bases, the J end by 1 base, with 8 bases between. The CDR3 is 14 residues long.

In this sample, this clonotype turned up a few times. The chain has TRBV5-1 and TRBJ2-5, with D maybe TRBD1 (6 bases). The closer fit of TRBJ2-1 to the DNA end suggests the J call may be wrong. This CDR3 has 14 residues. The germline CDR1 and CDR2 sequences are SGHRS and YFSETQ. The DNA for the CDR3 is TGCGCCAGCAGCCTAGGACAGTTCGAGGCTGAGCAGTTCTTC. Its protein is CASSLGQFEAEQFF.

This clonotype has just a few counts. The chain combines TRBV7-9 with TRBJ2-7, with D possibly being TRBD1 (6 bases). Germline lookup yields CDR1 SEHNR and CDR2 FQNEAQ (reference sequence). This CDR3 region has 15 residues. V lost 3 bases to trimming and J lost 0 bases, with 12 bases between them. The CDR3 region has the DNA TGTGCCAGCAGCTTGAGACAGGCGAGCTCCTACGAGCAGTACTTC. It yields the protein CASSLRQASSYEQYF.

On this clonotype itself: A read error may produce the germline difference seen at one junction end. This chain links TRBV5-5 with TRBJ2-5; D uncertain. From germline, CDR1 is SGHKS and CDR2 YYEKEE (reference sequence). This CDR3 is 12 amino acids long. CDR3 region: CASSSGVGLGPF. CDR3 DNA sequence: TGTGCCAGCAGCTCTGGAGTCGGTTTAGGCCCATTC.

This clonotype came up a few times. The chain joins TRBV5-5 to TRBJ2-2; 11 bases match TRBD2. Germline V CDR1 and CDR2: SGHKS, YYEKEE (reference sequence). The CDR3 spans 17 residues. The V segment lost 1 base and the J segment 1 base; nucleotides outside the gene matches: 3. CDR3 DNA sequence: TGTGCCAGCAGCTTGCGACTAGCGGGGATGAACACCGGGGAGCTGTTTTTT. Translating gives CASSLRLAGMNTGELFF.

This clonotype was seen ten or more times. The CDR3 loop is CASSLGRYEQYF. Written as DNA, the CDR3 is TGTGCCAGCAGCTTAGGTCGCTACGAGCAGTACTTC. V and J are TRBV7-9 and TRBJ2-7; D is ambiguous. The CDR3 length is 12 residues. V gave up 1 base and J gave up 3 bases, with 4 bases separating them. Germline V CDR1 and CDR2: SEHNR, FQNEAQ (reference sequence).

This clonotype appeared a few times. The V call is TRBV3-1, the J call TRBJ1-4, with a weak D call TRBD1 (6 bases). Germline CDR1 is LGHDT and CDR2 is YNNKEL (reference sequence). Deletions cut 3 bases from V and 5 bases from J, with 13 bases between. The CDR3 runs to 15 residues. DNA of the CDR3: TGTGCCAGCAGCCACCGCGCCAGGGGCAATGAAAAACTGTTTTTT. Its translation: CASSHRARGNEKLFF.

The DNA of the CDR3 is TGTGCCACCAGTGATTCGCTCAGGGTTGATGGGGAGACCCAGTACTTC. It translates to CATSDSLRVDGETQYF. This chain connects TRBV24-1 to TRBJ2-5; a weak D match, TRBD1 (5 bases). Between the trimmed V and J ends, which lost 2 bases and 5 bases, there was a span of 17 bases. Germline V gene data show CDR1 as KGHDR and CDR2 as SFDVKD. This CDR3 contains 16 residues.

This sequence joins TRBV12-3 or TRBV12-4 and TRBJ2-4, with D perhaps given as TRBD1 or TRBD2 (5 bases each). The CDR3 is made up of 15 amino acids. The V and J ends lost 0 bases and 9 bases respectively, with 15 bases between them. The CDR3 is CASSLAGTDWAIQYF. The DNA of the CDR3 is TGTGCCAGCAGTTTAGCGGGGACGGACTGGGCCATTCAGTACTTC.

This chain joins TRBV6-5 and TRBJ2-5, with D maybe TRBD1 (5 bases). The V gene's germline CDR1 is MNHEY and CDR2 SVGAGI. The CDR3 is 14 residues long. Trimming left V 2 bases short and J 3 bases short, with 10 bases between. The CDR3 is CASSYGADEETQYF. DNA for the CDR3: TGTGCCAGCAGTTACGGGGCCGACGAAGAGACCCAGTACTTC.

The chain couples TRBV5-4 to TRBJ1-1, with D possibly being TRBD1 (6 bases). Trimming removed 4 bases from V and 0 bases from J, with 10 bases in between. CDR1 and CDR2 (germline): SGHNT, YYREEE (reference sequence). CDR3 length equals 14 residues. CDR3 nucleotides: TGTGCCAGCAGCCAGGACAGCCTGAACACTGAAGCTTTCTTT. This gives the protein CASSQDSLNTEAFF.

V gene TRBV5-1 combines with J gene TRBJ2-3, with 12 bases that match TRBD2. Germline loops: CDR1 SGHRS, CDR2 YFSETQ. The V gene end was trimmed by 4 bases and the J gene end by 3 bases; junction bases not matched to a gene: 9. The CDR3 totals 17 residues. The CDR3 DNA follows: TGCGCCAGCAGCCTTTCCTCCGGGACTAGCGGGACAGATACGCAGTATTTT. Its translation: CASSLSSGTSGTDTQYF.

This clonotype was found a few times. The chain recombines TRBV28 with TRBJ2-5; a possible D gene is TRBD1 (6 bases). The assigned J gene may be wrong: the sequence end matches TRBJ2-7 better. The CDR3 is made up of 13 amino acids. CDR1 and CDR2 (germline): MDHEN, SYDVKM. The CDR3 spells CASSFQGRDEQYF. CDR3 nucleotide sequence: TGTGCCAGCAGCTTTCAGGGGCGGGACGAGCAGTACTTC.

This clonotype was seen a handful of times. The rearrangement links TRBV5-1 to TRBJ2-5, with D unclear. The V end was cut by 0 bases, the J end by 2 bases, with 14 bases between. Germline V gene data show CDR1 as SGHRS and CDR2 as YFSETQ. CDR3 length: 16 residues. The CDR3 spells CASSLARRSEQETQYF. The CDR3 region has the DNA TGCGCCAGCAGCTTGGCCCGGCGTTCGGAACAAGAGACCCAGTACTTC.

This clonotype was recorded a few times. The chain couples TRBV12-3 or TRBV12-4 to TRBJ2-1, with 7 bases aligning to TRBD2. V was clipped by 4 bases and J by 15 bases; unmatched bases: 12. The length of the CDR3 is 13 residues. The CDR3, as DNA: TGTGCCAGCAGTTCACAGTCGGCGGGGGTCCTGTTCTTC. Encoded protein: CASSSQSAGVLFF.

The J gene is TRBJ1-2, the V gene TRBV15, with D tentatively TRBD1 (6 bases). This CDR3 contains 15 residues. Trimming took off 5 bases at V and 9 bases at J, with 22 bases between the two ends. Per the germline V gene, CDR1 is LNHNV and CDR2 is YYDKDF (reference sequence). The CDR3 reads CATSRGGGRGDRYTF. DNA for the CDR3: TGTGCCACCAGCCGAGGTGGGGGGCGCGGGGATCGCTACACCTTC.

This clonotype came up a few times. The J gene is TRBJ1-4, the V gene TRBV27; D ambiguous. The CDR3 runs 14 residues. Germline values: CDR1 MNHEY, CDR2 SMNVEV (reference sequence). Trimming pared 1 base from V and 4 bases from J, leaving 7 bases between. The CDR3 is CASSLLTSNEKLFF. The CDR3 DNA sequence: TGTGCCAGCAGTTTATTGACAAGTAATGAAAAACTGTTTTTT.

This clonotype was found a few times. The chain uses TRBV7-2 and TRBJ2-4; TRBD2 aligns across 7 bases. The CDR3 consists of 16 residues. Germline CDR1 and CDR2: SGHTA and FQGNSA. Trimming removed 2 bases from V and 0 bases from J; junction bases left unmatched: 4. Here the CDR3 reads CASSLPSGLAKNIQYF. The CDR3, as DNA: TGTGCCAGCAGCTTACCTAGCGGACTAGCCAAAAACATTCAGTACTTC.

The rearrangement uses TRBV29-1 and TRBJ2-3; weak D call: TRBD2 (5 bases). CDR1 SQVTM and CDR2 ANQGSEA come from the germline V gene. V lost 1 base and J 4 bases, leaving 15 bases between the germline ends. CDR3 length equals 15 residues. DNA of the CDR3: TGCAGCGTTGAAGGTGCCGCGGGTGAGCCAGATACGCAGTATTTT. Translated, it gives CSVEGAAGEPDTQYF.

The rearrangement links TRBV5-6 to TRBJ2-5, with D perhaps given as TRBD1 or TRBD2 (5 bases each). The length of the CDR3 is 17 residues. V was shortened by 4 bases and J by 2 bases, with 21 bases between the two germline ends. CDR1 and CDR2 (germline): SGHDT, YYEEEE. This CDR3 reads CASSDPRQRTFQETQYF. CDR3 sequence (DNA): TGTGCCAGCAGCGACCCCCGACAGCGGACCTTTCAAGAGACCCAGTACTTC. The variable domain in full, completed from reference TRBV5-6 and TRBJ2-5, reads DAGVTQSPTHLIKTRGQQVTLRCSPKSGHDTVSWYQQALGQGPQFIFQYYEEEERQRGNFPDRFSGHQFPNYSSELNVNALLLGDSALYLCASSDPRQRTFQETQYFGPGTRLLVL.

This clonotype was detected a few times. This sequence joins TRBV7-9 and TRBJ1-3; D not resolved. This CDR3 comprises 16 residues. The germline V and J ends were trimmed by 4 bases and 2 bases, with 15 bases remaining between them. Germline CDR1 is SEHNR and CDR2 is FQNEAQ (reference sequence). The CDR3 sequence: CASSSFYARTGNTIYF. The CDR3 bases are TGTGCCAGCAGCTCTTTTTACGCCCGGACTGGAAACACCATATATTTT.

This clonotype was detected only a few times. For the CDR3, the DNA is TGTGCCAGCAGTTTTGGACAAGACTTGGGCTACACCTTC. Its protein is CASSFGQDLGYTF. The chain recombines TRBV12-3 or TRBV12-4 with TRBJ1-2; possible D gene TRBD1, 5 bases. The CDR3 covers 13 residues. V was clipped by 3 bases and J by 8 bases, with 13 bases between them.

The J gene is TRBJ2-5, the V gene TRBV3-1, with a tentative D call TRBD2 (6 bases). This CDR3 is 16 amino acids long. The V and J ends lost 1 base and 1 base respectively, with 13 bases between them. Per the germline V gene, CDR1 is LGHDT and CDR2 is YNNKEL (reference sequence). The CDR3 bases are TGTGCCAGCAGCCAAGGGATTCGGACTACCCAAGAGACCCAGTACTTC. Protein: CASSQGIRTTQETQYF.

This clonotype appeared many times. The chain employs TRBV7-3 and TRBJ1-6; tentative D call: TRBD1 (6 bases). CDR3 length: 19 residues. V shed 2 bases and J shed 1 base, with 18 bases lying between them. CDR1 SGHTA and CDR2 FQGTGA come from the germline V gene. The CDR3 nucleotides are TGTGCCAGCAGCTTAGTAGGTCCCCAGAGGGGGTCCTATAATTCACCCCTCCACTTT. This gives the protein CASSLVGPQRGSYNSPLHF. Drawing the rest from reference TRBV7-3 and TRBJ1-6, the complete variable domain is GAGVSQTPSNKVTEKGKYVELRCDPISGHTALYWYRQSLGQGPEFLIYFQGTGAADDSGLPNDRFFAVRPEGSVSTLKIQRTERGDSAVYLCASSLVGPQRGSYNSPLHFGNGTRLTVT.